This T cell receptor (beta chain) was documented in a study of graft-versus-host responses after intestinal transplantation (dated by TCRdb to about 2021). Some background on the complete study: The transplants that recipients received were multivisceral, liver-intestinal, or isolated intestinal. Every recipient was given anti-thymocyte globulin induction, followed by roughly 3 years of maintenance tacrolimus and steroids. Bulk TCR-beta CDR3 sequencing was used to track graft-versus-host and host-versus-graft alloreactive T cell clones in the graft, circulation and bone marrow after intestinal transplantation. Alloreactive clones were identified by sequencing pre-transplant mixed lymphocyte reaction products and comparing them with unstimulated pre-transplant donor and recipient T cells. The cohort enrolled about two dozen intestinal transplant recipients, one of whom was a retransplant, and 3 patients without pretransplant specimens were excluded. Donor T cell macrochimerism was defined as a peak of at least 4% donor T cells among recipient peripheral blood mononuclear cells. Rather than going through the commercial service, samples from three later patients were sequenced in-house on an Illumina MiSeq and processed with MiXCR. Summary of the overall study and its limitations: Patients with donor T cell macrochimerism had high GvH to HvG T cell clonal ratios in their allografts. Early after transplant, declines in HvG clones were associated with peak levels of circulating GvH clones. Conclusions were limited by the relatively low number and heterogeneity of intestinal transplant patients. GvH clones were detected in recipient bone marrow, and some of these GvH clones were observed earlier in ileal mucosa or blood, consistent with an intestinal mucosal origin.

As concerns this clone: Its antigen is still unknown. No much larger clonotype is one base removed from it; base qualities were not supplied.

The germline V gene specifies SGHTA as CDR1 and FQGNSA as CDR2. The CDR3 runs 15 residues from the cysteine to the phenylalanine. CDR3 DNA only is kept here, 45 bases in frame from base 1. The trim is 2 bases for V and 8 bases for J, with a gap of 13 bases between the germline ends. The library came from the immunoSEQ multiplex PCR assay. For most patients, genomic DNA was isolated using the Qiagen DNeasy Blood and Tissue Kit and was shipped frozen to Adaptive Biotechnologies for TCR sequencing. For most patients, high-throughput TCR-beta CDR3 sequencing of genomic DNA was performed by Adaptive Biotechnologies. The original methods were these. TCR sequencing data for roughly 20 patients were retrieved from Adaptive's ImmunoSEQ software; three other patients were processed with MiXCR and VDJtools. CD4 versus CD8 sorting errors were corrected by removing sequences found in both subsets at a frequency ratio below 5:1. CDR3 nucleotide sequences shared by donor and recipient were removed because the origin of these sequences could not be assigned. To count as alloreactive, a clone needed at least 2-fold expansion over unstimulated cells and a minimum CFSE-low frequency of 0.002% (template counts) or 0.001% (read counts). Mappable clones were those detected in sequenced pre-transplant spleen, lymph node, or MLR CFSE-low populations of the donor or recipient. The cumulative frequency of alloreactive clones was calculated as a percentage of all sequences, weighted by copy number. TCRdb retrieved this table from immuneACCESS and kept in-frame rearrangements only. Not all clones are present; in checked studies, unresolved V genes account for under half, and no reason is known for the remainder. V, J and clone size reflect that table, while D and trimming were determined from the DNA. Recorded for this sample are 100,000 to 130,000 clones; roughly 86% of them occurred a single time. Less than 0.85% of the sample comes from the top ten.

Explained via the paper, the time point label denotes: cells obtained before transplantation from donor or recipient. CD3+CD4+ and CD3+CD8+ populations were FACS-sorted from unstimulated pre-transplant donor and recipient cells taken from spleen or lymph nodes. This receptor chain uses TRBV7-2 and TRBJ1-6, with a tentative D gene TRBD1 over 5 matching bases. Sequenced material: unstimulated CD4+ T cells sorted from spleen or lymph node cells, taken before transplant. The origin of this receptor is a human donor who was the organ donor for an intestinal transplant. The sequenced DNA: TGTGCCAGCAGCTTACCCCGCGGGGGGTATTCACCCCTCCACTTT. Its translation is CASSLPRGGYSPLHF. Where the CDR3 stops, the reference TRBV7-2 and TRBJ1-6 genes take over; the full variable domain is GAGVSQSPSNKVTEKGKDVELRCDPISGHTALYWYRQSLGQGLEFLIYFQGNSAPDKSGLPSDRFSAERTGGSVSTLTIQRTQQEDSAVYLCASSLPRGGYSPLHFGNGTRLTVT.